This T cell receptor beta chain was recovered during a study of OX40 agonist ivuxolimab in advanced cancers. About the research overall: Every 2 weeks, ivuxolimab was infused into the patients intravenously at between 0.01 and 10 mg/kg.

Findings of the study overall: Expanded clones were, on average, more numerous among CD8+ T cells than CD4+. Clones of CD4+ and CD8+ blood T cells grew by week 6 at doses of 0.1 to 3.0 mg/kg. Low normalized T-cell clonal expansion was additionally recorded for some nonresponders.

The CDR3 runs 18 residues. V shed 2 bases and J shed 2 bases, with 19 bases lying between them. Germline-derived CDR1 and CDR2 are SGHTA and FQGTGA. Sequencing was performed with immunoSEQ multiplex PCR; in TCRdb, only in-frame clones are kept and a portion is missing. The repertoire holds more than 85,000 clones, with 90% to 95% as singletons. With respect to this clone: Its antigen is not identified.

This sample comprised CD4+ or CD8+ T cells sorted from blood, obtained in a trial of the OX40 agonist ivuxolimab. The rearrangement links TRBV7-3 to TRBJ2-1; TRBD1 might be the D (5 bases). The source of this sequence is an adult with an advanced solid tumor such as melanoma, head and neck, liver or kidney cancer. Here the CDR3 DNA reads TGTGCCAGCAGCTTATTACCTAGGAGTCAGGGCGCCTACAATGAGCAGTTCTTC. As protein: CASSLLPRSQGAYNEQFF.